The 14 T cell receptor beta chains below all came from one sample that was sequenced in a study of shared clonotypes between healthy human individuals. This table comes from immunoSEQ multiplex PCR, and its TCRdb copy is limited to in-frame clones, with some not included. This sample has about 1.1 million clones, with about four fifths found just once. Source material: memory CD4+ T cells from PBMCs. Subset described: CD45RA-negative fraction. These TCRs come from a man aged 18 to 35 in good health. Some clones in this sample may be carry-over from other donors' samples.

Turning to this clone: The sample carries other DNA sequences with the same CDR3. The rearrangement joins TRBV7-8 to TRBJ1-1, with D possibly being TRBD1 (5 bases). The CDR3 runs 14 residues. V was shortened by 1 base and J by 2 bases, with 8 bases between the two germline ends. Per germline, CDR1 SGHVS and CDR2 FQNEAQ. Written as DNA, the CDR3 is TGTGCCAGCAGCTTAGTTGGGGGTAACACTGAAGCTTTCTTT. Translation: CASSLVGGNTEAFF.

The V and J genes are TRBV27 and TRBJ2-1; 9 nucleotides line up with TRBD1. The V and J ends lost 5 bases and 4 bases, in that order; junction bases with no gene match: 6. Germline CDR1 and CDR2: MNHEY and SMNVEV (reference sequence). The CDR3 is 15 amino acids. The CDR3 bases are TGTGCCAGCAGTCCAGGACAGGGGTGGTACAATGAGCAGTTCTTC. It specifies CASSPGQGWYNEQFF.

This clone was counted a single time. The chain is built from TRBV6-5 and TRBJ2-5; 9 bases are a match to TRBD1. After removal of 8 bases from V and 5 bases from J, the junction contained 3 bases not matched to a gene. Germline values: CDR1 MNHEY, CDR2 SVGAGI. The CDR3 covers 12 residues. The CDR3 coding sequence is TGTGCCAGCGCGACAGGGGGGGAGACCCAGTACTTC. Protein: CASATGGETQYF.

The CDR3 nucleotides read TGCGCCAGCAGCTTGACCCCGGGGGGCGACCCGTTTGGCTACACCTTC. Amino acids: CASSLTPGGDPFGYTF. V is TRBV5-1 and J is TRBJ1-2; D is perhaps TRBD1 (6 bases). This CDR3 is built from 16 residues. V lost 1 base, J lost 7 bases, and 20 bases lay in between. Germline V gene sequence: CDR1 SGHRS, CDR2 YFSETQ.

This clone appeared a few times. The CDR3 here is CASRPQGGLGGELFF. The CDR3 DNA reads as TGTGCCAGCAGGCCACAGGGGGGTTTGGGCGGGGAGCTGTTTTTT. This sequence joins TRBV27 and TRBJ2-2; the match to TRBD1 covers 8 bases. V was clipped by 6 bases and J by 7 bases; unmatched bases: 10. From germline, CDR1 is MNHEY and CDR2 SMNVEV (reference sequence). CDR3 length equals 15 residues.

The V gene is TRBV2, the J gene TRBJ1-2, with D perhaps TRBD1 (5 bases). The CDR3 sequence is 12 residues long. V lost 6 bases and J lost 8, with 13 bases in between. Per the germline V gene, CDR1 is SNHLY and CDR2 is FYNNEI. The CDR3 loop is CASSTHRNGYTF. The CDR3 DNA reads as TGTGCCAGCAGCACGCACAGGAACGGCTACACCTTC. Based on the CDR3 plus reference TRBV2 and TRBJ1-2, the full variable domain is EPEVTQTPSHQVTQMGQEVILRCVPISNHLYFYWYRQILGQKVEFLVSFYNNEISEKSEIFDDQFSVERPDGSNFTLKIRSTKLEDSAMYFCASSTHRNGYTFGSGTRLTVV.

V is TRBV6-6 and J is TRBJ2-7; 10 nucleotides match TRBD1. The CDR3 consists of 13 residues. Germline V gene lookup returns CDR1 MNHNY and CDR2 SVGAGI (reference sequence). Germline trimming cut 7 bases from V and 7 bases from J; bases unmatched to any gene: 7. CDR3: CASNGQGGAEQYF. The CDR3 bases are TGTGCCAGCAACGGACAGGGGGGAGCGGAGCAGTACTTC.

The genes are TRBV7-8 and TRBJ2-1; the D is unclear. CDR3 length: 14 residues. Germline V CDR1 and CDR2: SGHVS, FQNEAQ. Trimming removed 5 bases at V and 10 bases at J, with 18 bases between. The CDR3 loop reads CASSPRARGGEQFF. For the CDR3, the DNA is TGTGCCAGCAGCCCCCGGGCCCGAGGCGGAGAGCAGTTCTTC.

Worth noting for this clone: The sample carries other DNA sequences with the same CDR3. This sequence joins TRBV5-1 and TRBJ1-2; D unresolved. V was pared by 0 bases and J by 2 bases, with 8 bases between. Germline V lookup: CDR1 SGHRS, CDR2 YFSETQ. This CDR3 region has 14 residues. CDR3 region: CASSLESTNYGYTF. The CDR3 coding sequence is TGCGCCAGCAGCTTGGAATCTACAAACTATGGCTACACCTTC.

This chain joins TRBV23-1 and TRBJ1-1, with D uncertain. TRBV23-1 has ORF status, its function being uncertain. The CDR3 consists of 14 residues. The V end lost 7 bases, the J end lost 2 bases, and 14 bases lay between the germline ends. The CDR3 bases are TGCGCCAGCACCCAAACGTCCGGCAACACTGAAGCTTTCTTT. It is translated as CASTQTSGNTEAFF.

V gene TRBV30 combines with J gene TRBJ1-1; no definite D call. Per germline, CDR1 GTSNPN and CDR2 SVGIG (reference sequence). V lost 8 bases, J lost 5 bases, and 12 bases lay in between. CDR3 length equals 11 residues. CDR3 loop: CATEPGTEAFF. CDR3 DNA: TGTGCCACCGAACCGGGAACTGAAGCTTTCTTT.

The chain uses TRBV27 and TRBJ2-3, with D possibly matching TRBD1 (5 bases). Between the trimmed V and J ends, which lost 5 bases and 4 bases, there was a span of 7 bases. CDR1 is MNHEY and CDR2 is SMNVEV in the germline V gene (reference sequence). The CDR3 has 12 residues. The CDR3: CASSAGPDTQYF. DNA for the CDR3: TGTGCCAGCAGTGCAGGGCCAGATACGCAGTATTTT.

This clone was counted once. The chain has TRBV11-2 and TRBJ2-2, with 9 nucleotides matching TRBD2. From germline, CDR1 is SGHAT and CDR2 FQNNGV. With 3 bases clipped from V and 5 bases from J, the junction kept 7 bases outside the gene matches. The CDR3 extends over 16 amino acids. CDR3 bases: TGTGCCAGCAGCTTTTTAGCGGGAGTGGGGACCGGGGAGCTGTTTTTT. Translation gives CASSFLAGVGTGELFF.

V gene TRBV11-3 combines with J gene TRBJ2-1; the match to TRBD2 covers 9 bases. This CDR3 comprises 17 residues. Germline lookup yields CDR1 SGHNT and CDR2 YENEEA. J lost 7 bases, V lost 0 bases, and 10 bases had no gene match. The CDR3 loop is CASSLDGRLAGVNEQFF. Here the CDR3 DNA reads TGTGCCAGCAGCTTAGATGGGCGGTTAGCGGGAGTTAATGAGCAGTTCTTC.